These 15 T cell receptor beta chains came from one sample sequenced in a study of vaccination effects on CD4 cells after COVID-19. Their antigen targets remain unknown. The ViraFEST assay expanded antigen-specific CD4+ T cells with viral peptide pools before sequencing. Culture lasted about nine days before CD4+ T cell isolation. The vaccine given was either BNT162b2 or mRNA-1273, in two doses. Sequencing used immunoSEQ multiplex PCR; TCRdb keeps in-frame clones, though not all of them. The sample includes roughly 70,000 clones, roughly three quarters of them seen just once. Material: CD4+ T cells from PBMCs cultured with HCoV-OC43 spike peptides, obtained after COVID-19 vaccination. The sample's subset: HCoV-OC43 spike overlapping peptide pool stimulation. The source of these receptors is a human donor who received a COVID-19 vaccine.

The chain links TRBV7-2 to TRBJ2-2, with TRBD2 identical over 10 bases. CDR3 length equals 15 residues. Germline CDR1 is SGHTA and CDR2 is FQGNSA. V shed 5 bases and J 4 bases; nucleotides not matched to a gene: 4. The CDR3 region is CASSLQRGGTGELFF. The CDR3 nucleotides read TGTGCCAGCAGCCTACAGCGGGGGGGCACCGGGGAGCTGTTTTTT.

This clone has just a few counts. V usage is TRBV14 and J usage is TRBJ1-4; D is perhaps TRBD1 (5 bases). CDR3 size: 17 residues. The germline CDR1 and CDR2 sequences are SGHDN and FVKESK. Trimming shortened V by 3 bases and J by 8 bases, and 22 bases separated the two germline ends. CDR3: CASSHFREGTRGEKLFF. The CDR3 region has the DNA TGTGCCAGCAGCCATTTCAGGGAGGGGACCCGGGGAGAAAAACTGTTTTTT.

The V and J genes are TRBV6-5 and TRBJ1-1; tentative D call: TRBD1 (6 bases). CDR3 length: 14 residues. Germline CDR1 is MNHEY and CDR2 is SVGAGI. The V end was cut by 7 bases, the J end by 0 bases, with 12 bases between. The CDR3 bases are TGTGCCAGCACCCTTGAGGGGGTGAACACTGAAGCTTTCTTT. Protein sequence: CASTLEGVNTEAFF.

The V gene is TRBV7-3, the J gene TRBJ2-1, with no clear D. Germline V gives CDR1 SGHTA, CDR2 FQGTGA. Between the trimmed V and J ends, which lost 0 bases and 6 bases, there was a span of 6 bases. The CDR3 loop spans 13 amino acids. CDR3 region: CASSLTSSNEQFF. For the CDR3, the DNA is TGTGCCAGCAGCTTAACTAGCTCCAATGAGCAGTTCTTC.

This clone has more than one count but fewer than ten. The chain is built from TRBV2 and TRBJ1-1; perhaps TRBD1 as D (5 bases). The germline V and J ends were trimmed by 8 bases and 1 base, with 14 bases remaining between them. The length of the CDR3 is 14 residues. CDR1 is SNHLY, CDR2 FYNNEI, per germline. The CDR3 DNA reads as TGTGCCAGCCGCCGGCGAGGGGAGAACACTGAAGCTTTCTTT. Its protein is CASRRRGENTEAFF.

Only one count was recorded for this clone. This sequence joins TRBV7-2 and TRBJ1-3, with 7 nucleotides matching TRBD1. The junction had 6 bases not matched to a gene; V was cut back by 4 bases and J by 0 bases. Per germline, CDR1 SGHTA and CDR2 FQGNSA. The length of the CDR3 is 16 residues. For the CDR3, the DNA is TGTGCCAGCAGCTGGATCAACAGGGGCTCTGGAAACACCATATATTTT. Residues: CASSWINRGSGNTIYF.

This clone appeared a single time. The V and J genes are TRBV12-3 or TRBV12-4 and TRBJ2-3, with D unclear. V was cut by 3 bases and J by 6 bases, with 4 bases left in between. The CDR3 consists of 11 residues. CDR3 DNA sequence: TGTGCCAGCAGTTTTTGGGATACGCAGTATTTT. This translates into CASSFWDTQYF.

This chain links TRBV28 with TRBJ1-3; D remains ambiguous. Deletions cut 2 bases from V and 8 bases from J, with 10 bases between. Germline V lookup: CDR1 MDHEN, CDR2 SYDVKM. This CDR3 is 13 amino acids long. DNA of the CDR3: TGTGCCAGCAGTTTAAGGGCCCAGGACACCATATATTTT. Encoded protein: CASSLRAQDTIYF.

The chain carries TRBV15 and TRBJ2-1; tentative D call: TRBD1 (6 bases). CDR1 and CDR2 from the germline V gene are LNHNV and YYDKDF (reference sequence). Deletions cut 2 bases from V and 8 bases from J, with 16 bases between. The CDR3 has 15 amino acids. The DNA of the CDR3 is TGTGCCACCAGCAGACTCCCCAGGGGTCGGGATGAGCAGTTCTTC. It translates to CATSRLPRGRDEQFF.

The V call is TRBV25-1, the J call TRBJ1-5; D might be TRBD1 (5 bases). This CDR3 is built from 16 residues. V lost 3 bases and J lost 6, with 18 bases in between. The germline V gene has CDR1 MGHDK and CDR2 SYGVNS. The CDR3 sequence is CASSDHRGGSGQPQHF. The CDR3 DNA sequence: TGTGCCAGCAGTGATCACCGGGGCGGATCGGGTCAGCCCCAGCATTTT. Full variable domain (outside the CDR3, taken from reference TRBV25-1 and TRBJ1-5): EADIYQTPRYLVIGTGKKITLECSQTMGHDKMYWYQQDPGMELHLIHYSYGVNSTEKGDLSSESTVSRIRTEHFPLTLESARPSHTSQYLCASSDHRGGSGQPQHFGDGTRLSIL.

This clone has a single count. The chain joins TRBV6-6 to TRBJ1-1; TRBD1 matches at 9 bases. The V gene end was trimmed by 6 bases and the J gene end by 6 bases; junction bases not matched to a gene: 8. CDR1 is MNHNY, CDR2 SVGAGI, per germline (reference sequence). This CDR3 has 14 amino acids. CDR3 in amino acids: CASRRQGGSPEAFF. The CDR3 DNA sequence: TGTGCCAGCAGGAGACAGGGGGGGTCGCCTGAAGCTTTCTTT.

The gene calls are TRBV5-5 and TRBJ1-2; unclear D gene. In germline, CDR1 is SGHKS, CDR2 YYEKEE (reference sequence). Trimming shortened V by 1 base and J by 4 bases, and 5 bases separated the two germline ends. CDR3 length: 12 residues. CDR3 nucleotide sequence: TGTGCCAGCAGCTTGTCGTCCTATGGCTACACCTTC. Protein sequence: CASSLSSYGYTF. The variable domain in full, with the rest retrieved from reference TRBV5-5 and TRBJ1-2, is DAGVTQSPTHLIKTRGQQVTLRCSPISGHKSVSWYQQVLGQGPQFIFQYYEKEERGRGNFPDRFSARQFPNYSSELNVNALLLGDSALYLCASSLSSYGYTFGSGTRLTVV.

The chain carries TRBV6-5 and TRBJ2-7, with 8 nucleotides matching TRBD1. V was pared by 2 bases and J by 2 bases, with 5 bases of the junction left unmatched. The CDR3 contains 15 residues. Germline-derived CDR1 and CDR2 are MNHEY and SVGAGI. The CDR3 sequence is CASSYHPGQAYEQYV. CDR3 bases: TGTGCCAGCAGTTACCACCCGGGACAGGCCTACGAGCAGTACGTC.

The V call is TRBV5-4, the J call TRBJ2-1; TRBD1 agrees at 7 bases. The V segment lost 5 bases and the J segment 4 bases; nucleotides outside the gene matches: 9. The CDR3 contains 15 residues. Germline CDR1 and CDR2: SGHNT and YYREEE (reference sequence). In nucleotides, the CDR3 is TGTGCCAGCAGGACCACAGGGGTGAGATACAATGAGCAGTTCTTC. Its translation: CASRTTGVRYNEQFF. The full variable domain, completed using reference TRBV5-4 and TRBJ2-1, is ETGVTQSPTHLIKTRGQQVTLRCSSQSGHNTVSWYQQALGQGPQFIFQYYREEENGRGNFPPRFSGLQFPNYSSELNVNALELDDSALYLCASRTTGVRYNEQFFGPGTRLTVL.

The chain is built from TRBV7-2 and TRBJ1-1; D not certain. The V gene's germline CDR1 is SGHTA and CDR2 FQGNSA. V was cut by 1 base and J by 2 bases, with 8 bases left in between. CDR3 length: 14 amino acids. The CDR3: CASSLVARNTEAFF. DNA for the CDR3: TGTGCCAGCAGCTTAGTAGCGCGCAACACTGAAGCTTTCTTT.